This entry lists 27 T cell receptor beta chains sequenced from one sample in a study of cytomegalovirus exposure and HLA in healthy donors. PCR used 60 Vbeta primers and 13 Jbeta primers. Here immunoSEQ multiplex PCR was the method, and the copy in TCRdb shows in-frame clones only, minus some. The repertoire holds 100,000 to 150,000 clones, with about 78% as singletons. The sample taken for sequencing was PBMCs. The receptors were sampled from a man aged 45-65 years in good health and CMV-seropositive.

The chain carries TRBV4-3 and TRBJ1-2; tentatively, D is TRBD1 (5 bases). The CDR3 loop spans 15 amino acids. The V gene's germline CDR1 is LGHNA and CDR2 YSLEER. The ends were cut back, 4 bases at V and 2 bases at J, with 14 bases in the middle. CDR3 DNA: TGCGCCAGCAGCCCCCGGCAGGGTGGGAACTATGGCTACACCTTC. Translated, it gives CASSPRQGGNYGYTF.

The chain combines TRBV6-5 with TRBJ1-1; D gene ambiguous. V gave up 2 bases and J gave up 6 bases, with 10 bases separating them. The CDR3 is made up of 13 amino acids. Germline CDR1 and CDR2: MNHEY and SVGAGI. CDR3 residues: CASSYLPYSEAFF. DNA of the CDR3: TGTGCCAGCAGTTACCTTCCTTATTCTGAAGCTTTCTTT.

The rearrangement links TRBV5-1 to TRBJ2-1; TRBD2 agrees at 10 bases. The CDR3 length is 15 residues. J was trimmed by 4 bases and V by 4 bases; bases with no gene match: 5. Germline values: CDR1 SGHRS, CDR2 YFSETQ. The CDR3 DNA reads TGCGCCAGCAGCCTAACTAGCGGGATTTACAATGAGCAGTTCTTC. Its translation: CASSLTSGIYNEQFF.

The chain combines TRBV27 with TRBJ1-1; TRBD1 might be the D (6 bases). Between the trimmed V and J ends, which lost 4 bases and 0 bases, there was a span of 12 bases. In germline, CDR1 is MNHEY, CDR2 SMNVEV (reference sequence). The CDR3 totals 15 residues. The CDR3 DNA sequence: TGTGCCAGCAGTTACAGGGTAGGCGTGAACACTGAAGCTTTCTTT. Residues: CASSYRVGVNTEAFF.

This chain uses TRBV15 with TRBJ2-4; D not certain. CDR1 is LNHNV and CDR2 is YYDKDF in the germline V gene (reference sequence). CDR3 length: 13 residues. V was clipped by 0 bases and J by 7 bases, with 7 bases between them. The CDR3 loop is CATSRDLQNIQYF. The CDR3 nucleotides read TGTGCCACCAGCAGAGATCTGCAGAACATTCAGTACTTC.

The J gene is TRBJ2-3, the V gene TRBV7-2, with a tentative D call TRBD1 (6 bases). Looked up from germline, CDR1 is SGHTA and CDR2 is FQGNSA. V lost 5 bases to trimming and J lost 1 base, with 10 bases between them. The CDR3 is made up of 14 amino acids. The CDR3 protein is CASSTRQGTDTQYF. The CDR3 nucleotides are TGTGCCAGCAGCACCCGACAGGGCACAGATACGCAGTATTTT.

V gene TRBV5-1 combines with J gene TRBJ2-7, with D maybe TRBD1 (5 bases). The CDR3 has 14 residues. Germline V CDR1 and CDR2: SGHRS, YFSETQ. Trimming stripped 2 bases from V and 3 bases from J, with 12 bases between. The CDR3 bases are TGCGCCAGCAGCTTCGGCGGACAAAGCTACGAGCAGTACTTC. The encoded protein is CASSFGGQSYEQYF.

The V and J genes are TRBV27 and TRBJ2-7; the D gene is possibly TRBD2 (6 bases). Germline-derived CDR1 and CDR2 are MNHEY and SMNVEV (reference sequence). V was trimmed by 4 bases and J by 2 bases, leaving 12 bases between them. This CDR3 has 14 residues. CDR3 nucleotide sequence: TGTGCCAGCAGTTCAAGGGGAGGTACCTACGAGCAGTACTTC. As protein: CASSSRGGTYEQYF.

The chain is built from TRBV6-5 and TRBJ2-7; 10 positions match TRBD2. The CDR3 loop spans 15 amino acids. V was pared by 2 bases and J by 2 bases, with 3 bases of the junction left unmatched. Looked up from germline, CDR1 is MNHEY and CDR2 is SVGAGI. Here the CDR3 reads CASSYRLAGAYEQYF. DNA for the CDR3: TGTGCCAGCAGTTACCGGCTAGCGGGGGCCTACGAGCAGTACTTC.

Remarks on this clone: The missing conserved phenylalanine or tryptophan at the end of this CDR3 makes a read error likely. It is unclear where the CDR3 begins or ends on the DNA, so no DNA is shown, and the CDR3 is as TCRdb lists it. The chain employs TRBV10-1 and TRBJ1-2; the table's D call, TRBD1, has no DNA check behind it. Per the germline V gene, CDR1 is WNHNN and CDR2 is SYGVQD (reference sequence). The CDR3 contains 10 residues when both ends are counted. CDR3 loop: CASLSGGRLD.

The chain employs TRBV5-8 and TRBJ1-4; D perhaps matches TRBD1 (5 bases). V was pared by 4 bases and J by 1 base, with 14 bases between. Germline CDR1 and CDR2: SGHTS and YDEGEE. This CDR3 region has 16 residues. DNA for the CDR3: TGTGCCAGCAGCCGGGGGACGTCCCAAACTAATGAAAAACTGTTTTTT. Encoded protein: CASSRGTSQTNEKLFF.

The genes are TRBV11-2 and TRBJ1-5, with 8 bases fitting TRBD1. The CDR3 contains 13 residues. Germline V lookup: CDR1 SGHAT, CDR2 FQNNGV. V was clipped by 4 bases and J by 7 bases; unmatched bases: 3. CDR3 protein: CASSWTGNQPQHF. Written as DNA, the CDR3 is TGTGCCAGCAGCTGGACAGGGAACCAGCCCCAGCATTTT.

This clone was seen a few times. The chain carries TRBV29-1 and TRBJ1-2; no definite D call. Germline assignment: CDR1 SQVTM and CDR2 ANQGSEA. This CDR3 is 12 amino acids long. Trimming removed 3 bases from V and 2 bases from J, with 7 bases in between. DNA of the CDR3: TGCAGCGTTGATTTCCAGAACTATGGCTACACCTTC. Translating gives CSVDFQNYGYTF.

The chain carries TRBV9 and TRBJ1-2; D not certain. Trimming removed 3 bases from V and 3 bases from J, with 12 bases in between. The CDR3 is made up of 14 amino acids. Looked up from germline, CDR1 is SGDLS and CDR2 is YYNGEE. The CDR3 bases are TGTGCCAGCAGCGCACAGAATGGGTACTATGGCTACACCTTC. It translates to CASSAQNGYYGYTF.

V gene TRBV27 combines with J gene TRBJ1-4; D is undetermined. The V gene lost 5 bases and the J gene lost 8 bases, with 18 bases spanning the gap. Germline values: CDR1 MNHEY, CDR2 SMNVEV (reference sequence). This CDR3 has 15 amino acids. The CDR3 nucleotides read TGTGCCAGCAGTCGCGACCGACGGGGAAGCGAAAAACTGTTTTTT. This sequence encodes CASSRDRRGSEKLFF.

This clone has ten or more counts. The J gene is TRBJ1-1, the V gene TRBV5-8; no clear D gene. This CDR3 comprises 13 residues. Germline lookup yields CDR1 SGHTS and CDR2 YDEGEE. With 4 bases removed from V and 6 bases from J, the gap between germline ends came to 13 bases. CDR3 sequence reads: CASSHRRGSEAFF. The CDR3, as DNA: TGTGCCAGCAGCCATCGGCGGGGTTCTGAAGCTTTCTTT.

This clone was seen only a few times. V and J are TRBV4-1 and TRBJ2-1; 13 bases are shared with TRBD2. J lost 8 bases, V lost 6 bases, and 7 bases had no gene match. The germline V gene encodes CDR1 MGHRA and CDR2 YSYEKL. The CDR3 spans 15 residues. The chain's CDR3 is CASSLSGLAGYEQFF. For the CDR3, the DNA is TGCGCCAGCAGTCTTTCGGGACTAGCGGGATATGAGCAGTTCTTC.

The J gene is TRBJ2-3, the V gene TRBV28; D ambiguous. Germline CDR1 is MDHEN and CDR2 is SYDVKM. This CDR3 is built from 11 residues. The V gene lost 9 bases and the J gene lost 1 base, with 5 bases spanning the gap. The CDR3 DNA reads as TGTGCCAGTCAGGGCACAGATACGCAGTATTTT. Amino acid sequence: CASQGTDTQYF.

This clone was counted a few times. The rearrangement joins TRBV7-2 to TRBJ2-1, with a possible D match to TRBD1 (6 bases). The CDR3 contains 11 residues. Germline values: CDR1 SGHTA, CDR2 FQGNSA. CDR3 DNA sequence: TGTTCGACAGGTCAATACAATGAGCAGTTCTTC. Translation gives CSTGQYNEQFF.

This rearrangement joins TRBV7-3 to TRBJ1-1, with 9 nucleotides matching TRBD1. V shed 4 bases and J 4 bases; nucleotides not matched to a gene: 4. From germline, CDR1 is SGHTA and CDR2 FQGTGA. The CDR3 has 14 residues. For the CDR3, the DNA is TGTGCCAGCAGCTCGACAGGGGGGGTCACTGAAGCTTTCTTT. As protein: CASSSTGGVTEAFF. Looking up the rest from reference TRBV7-3 and TRBJ1-1 gives the full variable domain: GAGVSQTPSNKVTEKGKYVELRCDPISGHTALYWYRQSLGQGPEFLIYFQGTGAADDSGLPNDRFFAVRPEGSVSTLKIQRTERGDSAVYLCASSSTGGVTEAFFGQGTRLTVV.

The rearrangement uses TRBV21-1 and TRBJ1-1; the D call of TRBD1 is as the table states it, not checked on the DNA. TRBV21-1 is a recognized pseudogene. The CDR3 spans 14 residues. CDR3 sequence reads: CASSKANRGAEAFF. The DNA of the CDR3 is TGTGCCAGCAGCAAAGCGAACAGGGGGGCTGAAGCTTTCTTT.

This chain links TRBV6-5 with TRBJ1-5; D is unresolved. The CDR3 is made up of 15 amino acids. In germline, CDR1 is MNHEY, CDR2 SVGAGI. Trimming pared 0 bases from V and 10 bases from J, leaving 16 bases between. CDR3 residues: CASSYSIDGSGPQHF. In nucleotides, the CDR3 is TGTGCCAGCAGTTACTCGATTGACGGCTCAGGCCCCCAGCATTTT.

This clone was detected once. J is TRBJ1-3 and V is TRBV6-6; 11 bases line up with TRBD1. Germline V gives CDR1 MNHNY, CDR2 SVGAGI (reference sequence). J gave up 8 bases and V 0 bases, and 3 bases lay outside the gene matches. The CDR3 loop spans 15 amino acids. CDR3 residues: CASSYSGTGGYTIYF. DNA for the CDR3: TGTGCCAGCAGTTACTCCGGGACAGGGGGATACACCATATATTTT.

The rearrangement uses TRBV6-1 and TRBJ1-1; 9 nucleotides agree with TRBD1. The ends lost 5 bases at V and 5 bases at J; junction bases unmatched: 9. Germline CDR1 reads MNHNS; CDR2 reads SASEGT. This CDR3 contains 15 residues. In DNA, the CDR3 is TGTGCCAGCAGTATATCCGGGACAGGGTGGACTGAAGCTTTCTTT. This codes for CASSISGTGWTEAFF.

This clone was recorded only once. The chain carries TRBV9 and TRBJ2-2; weak D call: TRBD1 (6 bases). Germline CDR1 reads SGDLS; CDR2 reads YYNGEE. V was clipped by 4 bases and J by 4 bases, with 14 bases between them. The CDR3 length is 15 residues. The CDR3 nucleotides are TGTGCCAGCAGCCCACGGGACACCCGCACCGGGGAGCTGTTTTTT. This codes for CASSPRDTRTGELFF.

This clone has only a few counts. The chain combines TRBV29-1 with TRBJ2-1, with TRBD2 as a possible D gene (5 bases). V lost 4 bases to trimming and J lost 3 bases, with 13 bases between them. Germline lookup yields CDR1 SQVTM and CDR2 ANQGSEA. This CDR3 is built from 14 residues. CDR3 coding DNA: TGCAGCGTTGTAATCGGACGGGACTACAATGAGCAGTTCTTC. Protein product: CSVVIGRDYNEQFF.

This chain joins TRBV6-5 and TRBJ1-4, with a tentative D call TRBD1 (6 bases). V was clipped by 6 bases and J by 8 bases, with 13 bases between them. The V gene's germline CDR1 is MNHEY and CDR2 SVGAGI. The CDR3 spans 13 residues. The DNA for the CDR3 is TGTGCCAGCAGCCCCAGGGGAGGGGAAAAACTGTTTTTT. Its protein product is CASSPRGGEKLFF.